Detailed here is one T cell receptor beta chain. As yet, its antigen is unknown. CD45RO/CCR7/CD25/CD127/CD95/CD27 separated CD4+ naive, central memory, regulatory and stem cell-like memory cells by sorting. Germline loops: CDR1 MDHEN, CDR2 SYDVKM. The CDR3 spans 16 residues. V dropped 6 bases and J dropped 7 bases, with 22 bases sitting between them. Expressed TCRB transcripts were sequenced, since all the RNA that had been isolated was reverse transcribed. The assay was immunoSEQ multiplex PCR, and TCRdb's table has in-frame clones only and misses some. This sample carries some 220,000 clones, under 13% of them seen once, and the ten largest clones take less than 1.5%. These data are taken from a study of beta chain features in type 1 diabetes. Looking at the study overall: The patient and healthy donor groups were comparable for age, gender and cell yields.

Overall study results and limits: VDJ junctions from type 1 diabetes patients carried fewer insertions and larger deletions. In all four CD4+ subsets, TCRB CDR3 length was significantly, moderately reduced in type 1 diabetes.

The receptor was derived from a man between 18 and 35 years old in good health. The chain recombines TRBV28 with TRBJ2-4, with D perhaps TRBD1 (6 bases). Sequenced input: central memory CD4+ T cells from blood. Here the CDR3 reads CASRQGRPSRGNIQYF. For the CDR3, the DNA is TGTGCCAGCAGACAGGGACGGCCCTCGAGGGGGAACATTCAGTACTTC.